A selection of T cell receptor beta chains follows, all from one sample in a study of identical twins. TCRdb re-derived calls from the 5' RACE reads in MiXCR, one entry per CDR3 protein. The table lists 250,000 to 300,000 distinct CDR3 sequences, approximately 8.3% of them singletons. These data also featured in a second study, about yellow fever vaccine responses in identical twins.

Sequencing was performed on CD8+ T cells sorted from blood. The receptors shown here come from a woman aged 18-29 years in good health. CDR3s include the opening cysteine and the closing phenylalanine or tryptophan.

cdr3_aa: CCARVASQEAVGELFF
cdr3_length: 16
v_call: TRBV20-1

cdr3_aa: CSVEDIQGALSSTDTQYF
cdr3_length: 18
v_call: TRBV29-1

cdr3_aa: CASSSGQGNSPLHF
cdr3_length: 14
v_call: TRBV27

cdr3_aa: CASSQDLREPYNEQFF
cdr3_length: 16
v_call: TRBV4-3

cdr3_aa: CASSQTGTGGFGEQYF
cdr3_length: 16
v_call: TRBV4-3

cdr3_aa: CASSFYRADYEQYF
cdr3_length: 14
v_call: TRBV11-2

cdr3_aa: CASSFLTETQYF
cdr3_length: 12
v_call: TRBV12-3/TRBV12-4

cdr3_aa: CASSEGTDSNQPQHF
cdr3_length: 15
v_call: TRBV2

cdr3_aa: CSVEDWGPGYTF
cdr3_length: 12
v_call: TRBV29-1

cdr3_aa: CASSLQVRQPQHF
cdr3_length: 13
v_call: TRBV12-3/TRBV12-4

cdr3_aa: CASSNRPYLDEQYF
cdr3_length: 14
v_call: TRBV9

cdr3_aa: CASSLTSGGAFF
cdr3_length: 12
v_call: TRBV12-3/TRBV12-4

cdr3_aa: CASSYPGWNTEAFF
cdr3_length: 14
v_call: TRBV6-5

cdr3_aa: CASSQDDTRLAATYNEQFF
cdr3_length: 19
v_call: TRBV3-1

cdr3_aa: CASRSPGTSGPDTDTQYF
cdr3_length: 18
v_call: TRBV11-2

cdr3_aa: CASSLNLAYGYTF
cdr3_length: 13
v_call: TRBV12-3/TRBV12-4

cdr3_aa: CSASWSSYEQYF
cdr3_length: 12
v_call: TRBV20-1

cdr3_aa: CASSLVRGTGMYEQYF
cdr3_length: 16
v_call: TRBV5-1

cdr3_aa: CASSTSGDNEQFF
cdr3_length: 13
v_call: TRBV12-3/TRBV12-4

cdr3_aa: CASSPSGPPGNEQYF
cdr3_length: 15
v_call: TRBV11-2

cdr3_aa: CSAREGGRGETQYF
cdr3_length: 14
v_call: TRBV20-1

cdr3_aa: CASSENAERSDEQYF
cdr3_length: 15
v_call: TRBV11-3

cdr3_aa: CSARDFAGRNYEQYF
cdr3_length: 15
v_call: TRBV20-1

cdr3_aa: CASSSSVQGGVLDEQYF
cdr3_length: 17
v_call: TRBV7-9

cdr3_aa: CASSFLQGAEAEQYF
cdr3_length: 15
v_call: TRBV5-1

cdr3_aa: CASSSGGRGNEQFF
cdr3_length: 14
v_call: TRBV27

cdr3_aa: CASRDRVGNEQFF
cdr3_length: 13
v_call: TRBV27

cdr3_aa: CASSFSGPTYEQYF
cdr3_length: 14
v_call: TRBV27

cdr3_aa: CASSLGTFAYEQYF
cdr3_length: 14
v_call: TRBV7-2

cdr3_aa: CASSQDRGTGPAKNIQYF
cdr3_length: 18
v_call: TRBV4-1

cdr3_aa: CSVRRESGEQYF
cdr3_length: 12
v_call: TRBV29-1

cdr3_aa: CASSLGTEFSYNEQFF
cdr3_length: 16
v_call: TRBV7-8

cdr3_aa: CASSFFTSGSTDTQYF
cdr3_length: 16
v_call: TRBV12-3/TRBV12-4

cdr3_aa: CASSLVESGRSGYTF
cdr3_length: 15
v_call: TRBV5-1

cdr3_aa: CASSWGGTTDEQYF
cdr3_length: 14
v_call: TRBV12-3/TRBV12-4

cdr3_aa: CASSVVFSETQYF
cdr3_length: 13
v_call: TRBV25-1

cdr3_aa: CSVAEQGGVGF
cdr3_length: 11
v_call: TRBV29-1

cdr3_aa: CASTPGRTGELFF
cdr3_length: 13
v_call: TRBV19

cdr3_aa: CASSRQGPYEKLFF
cdr3_length: 14
v_call: TRBV27

cdr3_aa: CASIPAGGLEQFF
cdr3_length: 13
v_call: TRBV6-2/TRBV6-3

cdr3_aa: CASSARVGTGELFF
cdr3_length: 14
v_call: TRBV5-1

cdr3_aa: CASSLTPGDYEQYF
cdr3_length: 14
v_call: TRBV7-9

cdr3_aa: CSARDPVGWAYEQYF
cdr3_length: 15
v_call: TRBV20-1

cdr3_aa: CASSLPRQFNEKLFF
cdr3_length: 15
v_call: TRBV7-9